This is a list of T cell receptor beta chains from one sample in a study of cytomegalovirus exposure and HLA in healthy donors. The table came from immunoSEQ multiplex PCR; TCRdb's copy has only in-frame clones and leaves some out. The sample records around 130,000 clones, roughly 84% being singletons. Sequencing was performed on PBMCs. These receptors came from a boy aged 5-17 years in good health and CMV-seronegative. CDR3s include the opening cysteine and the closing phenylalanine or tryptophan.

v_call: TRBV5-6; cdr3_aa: CASSYGGREAFF
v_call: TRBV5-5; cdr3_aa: CASSLERAGANVLTF
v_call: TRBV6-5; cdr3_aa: CASSSLRLFPETQYF
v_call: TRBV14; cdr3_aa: CASSTGGSRLTDTQYF
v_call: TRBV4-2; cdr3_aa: CASSQGFTGQGALGEAFF
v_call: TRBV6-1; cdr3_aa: CASSEYVGGTEAFF
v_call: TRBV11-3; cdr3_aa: CASSSTAGDTGELFF
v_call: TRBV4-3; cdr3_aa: CASSQGDGLAKNIQYF
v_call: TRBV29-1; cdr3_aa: CSVAGVFRETQYF
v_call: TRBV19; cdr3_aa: CASSSPSSGGAIVTDTQYF
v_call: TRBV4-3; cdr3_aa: CASSPGTLGTEAFF
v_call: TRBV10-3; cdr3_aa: CAISEAGRSSGNTIYF
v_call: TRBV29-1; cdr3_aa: CSVASGPNTGELFF
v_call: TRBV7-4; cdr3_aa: CASSLAETEVNEKLFF
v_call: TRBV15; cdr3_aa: CATSRPQGSGNTEAFF
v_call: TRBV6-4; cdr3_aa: CASSDGGSSDTQYF
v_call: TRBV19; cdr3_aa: CASSPQSRGAAFF
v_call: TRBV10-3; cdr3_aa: CAIRIQGAGEQYF
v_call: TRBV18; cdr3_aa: CASSPQTLNQPQHF
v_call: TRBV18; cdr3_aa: CASSLLDRPTEAFF
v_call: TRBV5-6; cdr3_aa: CASSPGVGGVSGYTF
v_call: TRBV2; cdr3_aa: CASSVDRTEAFF
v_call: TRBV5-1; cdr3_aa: CASAPDSFYMNTEAFF
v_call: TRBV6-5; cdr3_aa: CASSPGTDGYGYTF